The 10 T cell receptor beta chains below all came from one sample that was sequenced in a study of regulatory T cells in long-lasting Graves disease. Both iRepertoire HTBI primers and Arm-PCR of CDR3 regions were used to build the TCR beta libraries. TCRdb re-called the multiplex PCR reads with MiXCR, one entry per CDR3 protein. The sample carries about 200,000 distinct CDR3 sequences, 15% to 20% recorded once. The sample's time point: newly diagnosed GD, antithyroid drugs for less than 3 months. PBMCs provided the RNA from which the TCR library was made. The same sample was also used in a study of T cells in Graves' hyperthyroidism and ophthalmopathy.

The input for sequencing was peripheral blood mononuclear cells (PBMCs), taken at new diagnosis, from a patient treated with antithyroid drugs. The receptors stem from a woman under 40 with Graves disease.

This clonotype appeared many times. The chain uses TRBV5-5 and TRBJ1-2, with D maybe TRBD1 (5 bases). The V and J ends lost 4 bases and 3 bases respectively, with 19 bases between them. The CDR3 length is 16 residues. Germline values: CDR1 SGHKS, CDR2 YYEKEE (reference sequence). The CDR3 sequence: CASSGDQYRSDYGYTF. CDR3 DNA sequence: TGTGCCAGCAGCGGGGATCAATACAGGAGCGACTATGGCTACACCTTC.

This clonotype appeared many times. CDR3 coding DNA: TGTGCCAGCAAAAAGGACAGTAACAATGAGCAGTTCTTC. Translation: CASKKDSNNEQFF. The chain links TRBV6-1 to TRBJ2-1; tentative D call: TRBD1 (6 bases). Germline values: CDR1 MNHNS, CDR2 SASEGT. The CDR3 loop spans 13 amino acids. V was trimmed by 7 bases and J by 5 bases, leaving 12 bases between them.

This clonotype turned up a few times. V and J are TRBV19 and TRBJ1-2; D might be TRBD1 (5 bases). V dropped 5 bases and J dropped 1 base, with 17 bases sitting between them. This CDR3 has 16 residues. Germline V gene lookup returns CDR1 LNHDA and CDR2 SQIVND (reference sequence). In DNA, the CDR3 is TGTGCCAGTAGTGGTTTCAGGGAATTGGGTAACTATGGCTACACCTTC. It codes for CASSGFRELGNYGYTF.

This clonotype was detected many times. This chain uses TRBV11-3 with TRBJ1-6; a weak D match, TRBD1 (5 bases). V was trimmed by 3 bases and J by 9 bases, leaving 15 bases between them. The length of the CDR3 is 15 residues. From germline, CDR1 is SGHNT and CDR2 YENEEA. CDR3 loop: CASSFTGQGSSPLHF. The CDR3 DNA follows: TGTGCCAGCAGCTTTACGGGTCAGGGCAGTTCACCCCTCCACTTT.

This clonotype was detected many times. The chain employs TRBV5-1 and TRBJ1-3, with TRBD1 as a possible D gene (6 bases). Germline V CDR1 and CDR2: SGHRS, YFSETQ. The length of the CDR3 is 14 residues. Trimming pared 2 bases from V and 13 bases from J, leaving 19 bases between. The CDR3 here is CASSFGRGSPRIYF. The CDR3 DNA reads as TGCGCCAGCAGCTTTGGCAGGGGTTCTCCTCGGATATATTTT. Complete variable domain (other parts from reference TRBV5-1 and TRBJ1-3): KAGVTQTPRYLIKTRGQQVTLSCSPISGHRSVSWYQQTPGQGLQFLFEYFSETQRNKGNFPGRFSGRQFSNSRSEMNVSTLELGDSALYLCASSFGRGSPRIYFGEGSWLTVV.

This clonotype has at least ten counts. The CDR3 protein is CASSSPGTGSYGYTF. Here the CDR3 DNA reads TGTGCCAGCAGTTCCCCCGGGACAGGGTCCTATGGCTACACCTTC. The chain recombines TRBV27 with TRBJ1-2, with 9 nucleotides matching TRBD1. The germline gives CDR1 MNHEY, CDR2 SMNVEV (reference sequence). The V gene end was trimmed by 4 bases and the J gene end by 4 bases; junction bases not matched to a gene: 7. The CDR3 runs 15 residues.

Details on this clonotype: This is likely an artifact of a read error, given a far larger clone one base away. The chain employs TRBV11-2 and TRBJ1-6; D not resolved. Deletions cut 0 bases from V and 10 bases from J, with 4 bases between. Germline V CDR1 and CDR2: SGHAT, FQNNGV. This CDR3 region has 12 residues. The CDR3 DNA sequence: TGTGCCAGCAGCTTAGAGTGGTCACCCCTCCACTTT. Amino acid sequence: CASSLEWSPLHF.

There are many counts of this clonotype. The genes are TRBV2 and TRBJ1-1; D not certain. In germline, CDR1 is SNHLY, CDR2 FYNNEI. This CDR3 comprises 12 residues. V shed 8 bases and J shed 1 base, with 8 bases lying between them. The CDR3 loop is CASRRQNTEAFF. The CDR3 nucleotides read TGTGCCAGCCGCCGCCAGAACACTGAAGCTTTCTTT.

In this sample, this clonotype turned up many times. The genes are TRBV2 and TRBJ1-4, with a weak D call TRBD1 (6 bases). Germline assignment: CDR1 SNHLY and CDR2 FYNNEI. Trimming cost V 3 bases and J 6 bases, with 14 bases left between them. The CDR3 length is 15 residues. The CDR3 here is CASSDMGGTYEKLFF. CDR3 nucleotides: TGTGCCAGCAGTGATATGGGGGGCACGTATGAAAAACTGTTTTTT.

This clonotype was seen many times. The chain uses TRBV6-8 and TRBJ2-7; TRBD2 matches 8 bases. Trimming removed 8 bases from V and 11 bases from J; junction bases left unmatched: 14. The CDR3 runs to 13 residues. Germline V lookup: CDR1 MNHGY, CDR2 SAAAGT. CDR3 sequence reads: CASLGVAGKEEYF. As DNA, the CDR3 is TGTGCCAGCCTGGGGGTAGCGGGAAAGGAAGAGTACTTC.